This record covers a single T cell receptor beta chain. These data belong to a study of blood T cell repertoires in COVID-19. Study context: The origin of the acute and convalescent COVID-19 samples was the United States, Italy and Spain.

Authors' processing steps: Reference gene primer amplification gave nucleated cell count estimates. Assay: immunoSEQ multiplex PCR; the TCRdb copy retains only in-frame clones and omits some. V and J calls plus clone size are reproduced from that table; the DNA served to infer D and trimming. The sample lists 25,000 to 40,000 clones; roughly 84% were seen once. Trimming cost V 8 bases and J 4 bases, with 10 bases left between them. This CDR3 is built from 12 residues. V usage is TRBV12-3 or TRBV12-4 and J usage is TRBJ2-3, with a weak D call TRBD1 (6 bases). The receptor's source is a man between 60 and 75 years old with active COVID-19. The sequenced material came from peripheral blood. The CDR3, as DNA: TGTGCCAGCGCATACAGGGCAGATACGCAGTATTTT. This codes for CASAYRADTQYF.